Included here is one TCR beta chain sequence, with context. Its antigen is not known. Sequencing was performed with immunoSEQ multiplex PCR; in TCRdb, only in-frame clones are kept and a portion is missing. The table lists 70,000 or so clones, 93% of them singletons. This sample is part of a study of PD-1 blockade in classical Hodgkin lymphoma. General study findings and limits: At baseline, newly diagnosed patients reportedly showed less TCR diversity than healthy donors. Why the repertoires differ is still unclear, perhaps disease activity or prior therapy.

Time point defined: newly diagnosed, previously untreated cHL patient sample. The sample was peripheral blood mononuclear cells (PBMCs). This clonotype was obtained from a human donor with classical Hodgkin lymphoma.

The chain's CDR3 is CSVKSGNQPQHF. The CDR3 nucleotides are TGCAGCGTAAAGTCGGGTAATCAGCCCCAGCATTTT. The rearrangement links TRBV29-1 to TRBJ1-5; no clear D. The CDR3 totals 12 residues. The germline CDR1 and CDR2 sequences are SQVTM and ANQGSEA. V was shortened by 6 bases and J by 4 bases, with 10 bases between the two germline ends. The whole variable domain, remainder taken from reference TRBV29-1 and TRBJ1-5, is SAVISQKPSRDICQRGTSLTIQCQVDSQVTMMFWYRQQPGQSLTLIATANQGSEATYESGFVIDKFPISRPNLTFSTLTVSNMSPEDSSIYLCSVKSGNQPQHFGDGTRLSIL.